This T cell receptor beta chain was captured in a study of T cell repertoires in cytomegalovirus infection. The wider study: Alongside well-studied HLA-B-restricted CMV epitopes, recently identified HLA-C-restricted CMV epitopes were also used. A matching HLA type, together with CMV infection, was signaled by public TCR beta signatures. Broader study findings: CMV-specific TCR beta clonotypes restricted by HLA-C dominated the ex vivo response. Cumulative public TCR beta family frequency identified carriers of CMV plus the relevant HLA.

Germline-derived CDR1 and CDR2 are SGHAT and FQNNGV. V lost 5 bases and J lost 0, with 12 bases in between. The CDR3 loop spans 15 amino acids. TCRdb passed the reads through MiXCR, listing each CDR3 protein once. Here the sample spans about 400,000 distinct CDR3 sequences, about 34% being singletons. This clonotype has only a few counts. Its antigen is not identified. Here the sequenced sample was cultured PBMCs, taken from culture after CMV antigen stimulation. This chain connects TRBV11-2 to TRBJ2-3; unclear D gene. This clonotype originated in a human donor in good health (CMV status not recorded). Some clones in this sample may be carry-over from other donors' samples. In nucleotides, the CDR3 is TGTGCCAGCAGCGTCGGCCCGAGTAGCACAGATACGCAGTATTTT. The encoded protein is CASSVGPSSTDTQYF.